The clone carrying this T cell receptor (beta chain) was seen a few times. Antigen specificity is unknown. The data originate from a study of post-analysis software for immune sequencing data. Libraries were made from TCR beta cDNA, and they carried unique molecular identifiers. Via MiXCR, TCRdb re-called the PCR reads, giving one row per CDR3 protein. The sample yields hundreds of thousands of distinct CDR3 sequences, about 27% seen once. Trimming left V 3 bases short and J 8 bases short, with 19 bases between. The CDR3 is 14 residues long. Per the germline V gene, CDR1 is SQVTM and CDR2 is ANQGSEA. Study-level findings and limits: The study found TRBV5-6, TRBV5-1 and TRBV20-1 among four to six TRBV segments more frequent in patients than controls.

Sequenced input: blood. This TCR was recovered from a girl aged 10 to 17 with multiple sclerosis. The chain employs TRBV29-1 and TRBJ1-2; possibly TRBD1 for D (5 bases). The CDR3 sequence: CSVDPGTPTGGYTF. CDR3 nucleotides: TGCAGCGTTGATCCCGGGACCCCTACGGGGGGCTACACCTTC.